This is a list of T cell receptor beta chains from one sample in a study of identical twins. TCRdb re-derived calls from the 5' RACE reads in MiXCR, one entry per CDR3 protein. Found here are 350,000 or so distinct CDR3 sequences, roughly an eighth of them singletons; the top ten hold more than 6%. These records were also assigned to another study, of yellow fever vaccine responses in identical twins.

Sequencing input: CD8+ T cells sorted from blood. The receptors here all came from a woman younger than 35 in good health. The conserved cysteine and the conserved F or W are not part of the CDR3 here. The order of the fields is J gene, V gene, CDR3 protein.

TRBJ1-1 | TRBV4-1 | ASSQRFQGIDTEAF
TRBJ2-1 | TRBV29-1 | SAPTSGISYNEQF
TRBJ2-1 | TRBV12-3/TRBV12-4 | ASSQGPEQF
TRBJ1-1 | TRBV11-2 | ASSLSSMNTEAF
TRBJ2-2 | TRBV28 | ASCGAYAITNTGELF
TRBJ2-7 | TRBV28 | ASRVGTEQY
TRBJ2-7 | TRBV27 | ASSSPGEQRDEQY
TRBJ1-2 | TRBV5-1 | ASTGGEDYGYT
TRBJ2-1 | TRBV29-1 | SATTGTGDNEQF
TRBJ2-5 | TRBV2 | ASSPGLQRETQY